Listed below are T cell receptor beta chains from one sample, sequenced in a study of a mutant IDH1 vaccine in newly diagnosed glioma. TCRdb's table, derived via immunoSEQ multiplex PCR, lists solely in-frame clones and lacks some. Of tens of thousands of clones listed, about 88% are singletons. These receptors are not linked to any known antigen. The starting material was PBMCs, obtained from a glioma patient whose treatment included an IDH1 peptide vaccine. The source is a woman between 40 and 55 years old with glioma. CDR3s leave out the opening cysteine and the closing phenylalanine or tryptophan.

j_call: TRBJ1-6
v_call: TRBV4-3
cdr3_aa: ASSQVENSPLH

j_call: TRBJ2-5
v_call: TRBV29-1
cdr3_aa: SVDTTGRETQY

j_call: TRBJ2-7
v_call: TRBV5-1
cdr3_aa: ASTTGQGTHEQY

j_call: TRBJ2-3
v_call: TRBV19
cdr3_aa: ASSKGLANADTQY

j_call: TRBJ2-2
v_call: TRBV6-5
cdr3_aa: ASSYHGNTGELF

j_call: TRBJ1-3
v_call: TRBV30
cdr3_aa: AWSQLFGQGSSGNTIY

j_call: TRBJ2-1
v_call: TRBV2
cdr3_aa: ASRDGTSGYNEQF

j_call: TRBJ2-7
v_call: TRBV18
cdr3_aa: ASSRGQGQSYEQY

j_call: TRBJ1-3
v_call: TRBV18
cdr3_aa: ASSPGTGVSGNTIY

j_call: TRBJ2-7
v_call: TRBV7-9
cdr3_aa: ASNRGGSSYEQY

j_call: TRBJ2-6
v_call: TRBV2
cdr3_aa: ASRSRDRRGGANVLT

j_call: TRBJ1-1
v_call: TRBV19
cdr3_aa: ASSILRGQGNTEAF

j_call: TRBJ1-6
v_call: TRBV6-1
cdr3_aa: ASSDGQGKTYNSPLH

j_call: TRBJ1-1
v_call: TRBV20-1
cdr3_aa: SARDGTRLI

j_call: TRBJ2-6
v_call: TRBV2
cdr3_aa: ASRYRGSGANVLT

j_call: TRBJ2-7
v_call: TRBV5-4
cdr3_aa: ASSLRGLAYEQY

j_call: TRBJ2-4
v_call: TRBV9
cdr3_aa: ASSVALGQGDIQY

j_call: TRBJ2-2
v_call: TRBV5-4
cdr3_aa: ASTIQESAGELF

j_call: TRBJ2-7
v_call: TRBV7-8
cdr3_aa: ASSLERHAGEQY

j_call: TRBJ1-5
v_call: TRBV6-5
cdr3_aa: ASSYDSSRPQH

j_call: TRBJ2-3
v_call: TRBV4-1
cdr3_aa: ASTGTRGGTRPMRTDTQY

j_call: TRBJ1-2
v_call: TRBV18
cdr3_aa: ASSLLSDRGALGYT

j_call: TRBJ2-1
v_call: TRBV5-1
cdr3_aa: ASSSPYQRGYDNEQF

j_call: TRBJ2-1
v_call: TRBV2
cdr3_aa: ASSRLIEQF

j_call: TRBJ2-2
v_call: TRBV6-1
cdr3_aa: ASREAPNTGELF

j_call: TRBJ1-1
v_call: TRBV7-9
cdr3_aa: ASSLWMGKNTEAF

j_call: TRBJ2-5
v_call: TRBV2
cdr3_aa: ASSDRWRVGETQY